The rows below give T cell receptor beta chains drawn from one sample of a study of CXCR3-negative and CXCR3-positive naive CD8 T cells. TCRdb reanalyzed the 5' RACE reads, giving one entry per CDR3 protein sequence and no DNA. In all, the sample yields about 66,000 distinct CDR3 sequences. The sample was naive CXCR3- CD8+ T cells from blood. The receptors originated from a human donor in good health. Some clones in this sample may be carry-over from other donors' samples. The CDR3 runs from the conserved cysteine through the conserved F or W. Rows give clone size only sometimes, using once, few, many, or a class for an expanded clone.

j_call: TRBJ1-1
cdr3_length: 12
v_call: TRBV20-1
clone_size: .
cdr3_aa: CSAAQGDTEAFF

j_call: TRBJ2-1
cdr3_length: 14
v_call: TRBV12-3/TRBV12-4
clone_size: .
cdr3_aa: CASTDPGLWSEQFF

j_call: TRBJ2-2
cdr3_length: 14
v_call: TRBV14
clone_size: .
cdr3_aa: CASSQVGLTGELFF

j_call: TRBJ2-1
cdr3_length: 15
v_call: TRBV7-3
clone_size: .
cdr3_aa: CASSLAGTSINEQFF

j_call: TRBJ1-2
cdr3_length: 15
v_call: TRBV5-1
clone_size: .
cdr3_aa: CASRDVLTGAYGYTF

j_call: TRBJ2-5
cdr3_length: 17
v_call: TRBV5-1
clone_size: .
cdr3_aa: CASSPDRTSRHQETQYF

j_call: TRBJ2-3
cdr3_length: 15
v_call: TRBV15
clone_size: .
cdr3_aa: CATSARPGPTDTQYF

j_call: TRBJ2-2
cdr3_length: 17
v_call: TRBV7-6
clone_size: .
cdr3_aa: CASSLSGLGTNTGELFF

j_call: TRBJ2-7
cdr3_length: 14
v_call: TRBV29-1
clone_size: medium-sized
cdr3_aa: CSVGRDGISYEQYF

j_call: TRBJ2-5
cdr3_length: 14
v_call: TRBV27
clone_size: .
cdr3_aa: CASSLWTGQETQYF

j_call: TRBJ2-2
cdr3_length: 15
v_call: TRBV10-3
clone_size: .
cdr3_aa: CAISPSDPRTGELFF

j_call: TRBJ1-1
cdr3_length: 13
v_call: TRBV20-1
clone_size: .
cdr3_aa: CSARDRENTEAFF

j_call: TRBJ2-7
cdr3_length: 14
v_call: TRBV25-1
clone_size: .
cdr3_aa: CASSEGTGTYEQYF

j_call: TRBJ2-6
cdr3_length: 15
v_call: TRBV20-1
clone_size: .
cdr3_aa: CSARDVRDVTYVLTF

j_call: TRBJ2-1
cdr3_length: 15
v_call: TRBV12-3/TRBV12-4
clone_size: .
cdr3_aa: CASSLSSSFVNEQFF

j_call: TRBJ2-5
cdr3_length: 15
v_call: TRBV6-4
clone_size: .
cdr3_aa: CASSETSGAQETQYF

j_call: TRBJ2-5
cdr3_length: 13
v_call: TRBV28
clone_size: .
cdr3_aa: CASRYRHQETQYF

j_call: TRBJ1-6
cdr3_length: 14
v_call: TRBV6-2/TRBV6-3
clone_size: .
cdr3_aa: CASSPGTENSPLHF

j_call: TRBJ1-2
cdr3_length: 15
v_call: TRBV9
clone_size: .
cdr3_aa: CASSGWARGNYGYTF

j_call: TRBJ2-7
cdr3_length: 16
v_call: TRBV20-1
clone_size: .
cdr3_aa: CSARGVLAGGPYEQYF

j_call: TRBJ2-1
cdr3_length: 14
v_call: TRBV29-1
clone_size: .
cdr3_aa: CSVEVRGGYNEQFF

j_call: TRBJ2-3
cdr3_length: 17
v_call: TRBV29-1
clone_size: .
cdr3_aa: CSVENPQRELSTDTQYF

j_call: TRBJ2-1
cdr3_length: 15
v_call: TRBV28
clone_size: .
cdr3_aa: CASSLTSGAYNEQFF

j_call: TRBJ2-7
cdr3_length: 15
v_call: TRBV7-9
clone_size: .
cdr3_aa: CASSPPLETTYEQYF